This T cell receptor beta chain derives from a study of shared clonotypes between healthy human individuals. The trim removed 5 bases at V and 3 bases at J, leaving 14 bases unmatched. The CDR3 totals 18 residues. CDR1 is LNHDA, CDR2 SQIVND, per germline (reference sequence). It was into CD45RA+ naive and CD45RA-negative memory subsets that the CD4+ cells were split. A note on this clone: The antigen remains undetermined.

The authors' processing: Junction-only immunoSEQ sequences carried no quality scores, so filtering differed. Libraries were prepared by immunoSEQ multiplex PCR; TCRdb keeps only in-frame clonotypes and omits some of them. V, J and clone size were drawn from that table, and D and trimming were deduced from the DNA. This table holds about 520,000 clones, 90% to 97% found once. Study outcomes and limitations: Generally, estimated richness proved larger in naive subsets than it did in memory subsets. When compared with the clonotypes that were shared by all four sorted-subset donors, the non-shared clonotypes turned out to have lower generation probabilities.

The rearrangement links TRBV19 to TRBJ2-7; 12 bases agree with TRBD1. The sample consisted of naive CD4+ T cells sorted from blood. Subset defined: CD45RA+ positively selected. The TCR was taken from a woman in her 30s in good health. The CDR3 DNA reads as TGTGCCAGTAGTGGGGACAGGGGGCTTCTAGCGGGAAGCTACGAGCAGTACTTC. Translating gives CASSGDRGLLAGSYEQYF.